These 28 T cell receptor beta chains originate from one sample sequenced in a study of CD8 T cells in ankylosing spondylitis. Study-wide results and caveats: In ankylosing spondylitis blood, a motif of seven or eight highly homologous TCR beta variants appeared characteristic.

Each CDR3 protein is one row after TCRdb ran MiXCR on the 5' RACE reads. The sample shows 500,000 or so distinct CDR3 sequences, about 5.2% of them seen only once. No antigen has been assigned to these receptors. The sequenced sample consisted of blood, either unsorted or a sorted T cell fraction (not recorded which). All receptors derive from a male donor with ankylosing spondylitis.

This clonotype has at least ten counts. The chain's CDR3 is CASSLAYSGIGPYNEQFF. CDR3 coding DNA: TGTGCCAGCAGCTTAGCCTACAGCGGGATCGGCCCCTACAATGAGCAGTTCTTC. This sequence joins TRBV7-8 and TRBJ2-1; 7 bases agree with TRBD2. Germline CDR1 and CDR2: SGHVS and FQNEAQ. V lost 0 bases to trimming and J lost 2 bases; unmatched junction nucleotides: 10. CDR3 length equals 18 residues.

V gene TRBV9 combines with J gene TRBJ2-2, with D possibly matching TRBD1 (6 bases). Trimming took 2 bases from V and 3 from J, leaving 23 bases between them. This CDR3 has 19 amino acids. CDR1 is SGDLS and CDR2 is YYNGEE in the germline V gene. The CDR3: CASSVRGAEGTPYTGELFF. The CDR3 coding sequence is TGTGCCAGCAGCGTGAGAGGGGCTGAGGGGACACCTTACACCGGGGAGCTGTTTTTT.

The table lists this clonotype with many counts. The CDR3 spells CASKRYRGGPEGEQYF. The CDR3 DNA is TGTGCCAGCAAAAGGTATAGGGGAGGGCCGGAGGGAGAGCAGTACTTC. The chain joins TRBV7-2 to TRBJ2-7, with TRBD2 matching over 7 bases. The germline gives CDR1 SGHTA, CDR2 FQGNSA. The CDR3 totals 16 residues. The trim removed 7 bases at V and 7 bases at J, leaving 19 bases unmatched.

This clonotype showed up just a few times. The chain links TRBV6-5 to TRBJ2-7; 10 nucleotides agree with TRBD1. The CDR3 length is 15 residues. Germline loops: CDR1 MNHEY, CDR2 SVGAGI. Germline trimming cut 4 bases from V and 5 bases from J; bases unmatched to any gene: 8. CDR3 loop: CASSSPSGTGDEQYF. CDR3 DNA: TGTGCCAGCAGTTCCCCTTCCGGGACAGGGGACGAGCAGTACTTC.

The V and J genes are TRBV11-2 and TRBJ2-7; D is unclear. V was clipped by 5 bases and J by 2 bases, with 16 bases between them. The germline gives CDR1 SGHAT, CDR2 FQNNGV. The CDR3 loop spans 15 amino acids. The CDR3 here is CASSTVGPFPYEQYF. The CDR3 DNA follows: TGTGCCAGCAGCACCGTCGGGCCCTTTCCCTACGAGCAGTACTTC.

The chain carries TRBV4-2 and TRBJ1-5, with no clear D. The CDR3 has 16 amino acids. Trimming took off 0 bases at V and 4 bases at J, with 13 bases between the two ends. Germline V gives CDR1 LGHNA, CDR2 YNFKEQ. The CDR3 spells CASSQDGTRENQPQHF. CDR3 bases: TGTGCCAGCAGCCAAGATGGAACCCGGGAAAATCAGCCCCAGCATTTT.

The chain employs TRBV20-1 and TRBJ1-2; no clear D gene. V was clipped by 0 bases and J by 7 bases, with 6 bases between them. Germline lookup yields CDR1 DFQATT and CDR2 SNEGSKA (reference sequence). The CDR3 is made up of 11 amino acids. This chain's CDR3 is CSAREDGGYTF. CDR3 nucleotides: TGCAGTGCTAGAGAGGACGGTGGCTACACCTTC.

This clonotype was seen repeatedly, ten times or more. V gene TRBV15 combines with J gene TRBJ2-4, with D perhaps given as TRBD1 or TRBD2 (5 bases each). The CDR3 is 14 amino acids. Germline V gene lookup returns CDR1 LNHNV and CDR2 YYDKDF (reference sequence). V shed 1 base and J shed 9 bases, with 13 bases lying between them. As DNA, the CDR3 is TGTGCCACCAGCAGAGGGGACCTCGTCGCCATTCAGTACTTC. It yields the protein CATSRGDLVAIQYF.

The sample holds many counts of this clonotype. V is TRBV7-9 and J is TRBJ2-1, with D uncertain. Trimming cost V 3 bases and J 10 bases, with 10 bases left between them. Germline V gene sequence: CDR1 SEHNR, CDR2 FQNEAQ (reference sequence). This CDR3 is built from 12 residues. Here the CDR3 reads CASSFGLGEQFF. The CDR3 coding sequence is TGTGCCAGCAGCTTCGGGCTGGGGGAGCAGTTCTTC.

There are many counts of this clonotype. J is TRBJ1-2 and V is TRBV28; a possible D gene is TRBD1 (6 bases). With 6 bases removed from V and 6 bases from J, the gap between germline ends came to 26 bases. The length of the CDR3 is 17 residues. Germline loops: CDR1 MDHEN, CDR2 SYDVKM. CDR3 nucleotide sequence: TGTGCCAGCAGCAGTGGACAGACCTCATTCTTGATCGATGGCTACACCTTC. Its protein is CASSSGQTSFLIDGYTF.

In this sample, this clonotype turned up many times. The chain is built from TRBV10-3 and TRBJ2-7, with TRBD1 identical over 7 bases. V gave up 2 bases and J gave up 6 bases; unmatched junction bases: 4. Germline CDR1 reads ENHRY; CDR2 reads SYGVKD. CDR3 length: 13 residues. DNA of the CDR3: TGTGCCATCAGTGAGGGAACAGGGGCCGAGCAGTACTTC. Encoded protein: CAISEGTGAEQYF.

This clonotype was detected only a few times. The chain joins TRBV4-2 to TRBJ2-3; D gene unclear. V shed 0 bases and J shed 2 bases, with 6 bases lying between them. Germline V CDR1 and CDR2: LGHNA, YNFKEQ. This CDR3 has 14 residues. DNA for the CDR3: TGTGCCAGCAGCCAAGAGGCTGTCACAGATACGCAGTATTTT. This encodes CASSQEAVTDTQYF.

The chain uses TRBV6-2 or TRBV6-3 and TRBJ2-7, with 7 bases lining up with TRBD1. J lost 4 bases, V lost 5 bases, and 11 bases had no gene match. The CDR3 covers 15 residues. Looked up from germline, CDR1 is MNHEY and CDR2 is SVGEGT. CDR3 in DNA: TGTGCCAGCAGTACTGCCCACAGGGGAACTTACGAGCAGTACTTC. It codes for CASSTAHRGTYEQYF.

This chain connects TRBV4-3 to TRBJ2-1; tentatively, D is TRBD1 (5 bases). V was cut by 3 bases and J by 9 bases, with 12 bases left in between. CDR3 length: 13 amino acids. The germline V gene encodes CDR1 LGHNA and CDR2 YSLEER. DNA of the CDR3: TGCGCCAGCAGCCAGCAGGGCGTTGGTGAGCAGTTCTTC. It is translated as CASSQQGVGEQFF.

This clonotype was counted a few times. The chain is built from TRBV2 and TRBJ1-1, with D perhaps matching TRBD1 (5 bases). V was shortened by 5 bases and J by 3 bases, with 10 bases between the two germline ends. Per the germline V gene, CDR1 is SNHLY and CDR2 is FYNNEI. This CDR3 is 13 amino acids long. CDR3 coding DNA: TGTGCCAGCAGTACAGGACGGGACACTGAAGCTTTCTTT. This encodes CASSTGRDTEAFF.

Many counts were recorded for this clonotype. The rearrangement uses TRBV5-1 and TRBJ2-4, with a possible D match to TRBD2 (5 bases). Germline-derived CDR1 and CDR2 are SGHRS and YFSETQ. This CDR3 contains 17 residues. V was trimmed by 4 bases and J by 3 bases, leaving 20 bases between them. Here the CDR3 reads CASSPHAEGGGKNIQYF. The CDR3 DNA sequence: TGCGCCAGCAGCCCTCACGCAGAAGGAGGAGGCAAAAACATTCAGTACTTC.

This clonotype was observed at least ten times. The chain is built from TRBV28 and TRBJ2-7, with 7 bases identical to TRBD1. This CDR3 is built from 16 residues. V lost 4 bases to trimming and J lost 5 bases; unmatched junction nucleotides: 14. Germline V lookup: CDR1 MDHEN, CDR2 SYDVKM. The CDR3 protein is CASSSYRGSRTDEQYF. As DNA, the CDR3 is TGTGCCAGCAGTTCTTACAGGGGTAGTCGGACCGACGAGCAGTACTTC. Variable domain in full (rest from reference TRBV28 and TRBJ2-7): DVKVTQSSRYLVKRTGEKVFLECVQDMDHENMFWYRQDPGLGLRLIYFSYDVKMKEKGDIPEGYSVSREKKERFSLILESASTNQTSMYLCASSSYRGSRTDEQYFGPGTRLTVT.

This clonotype was recorded at least ten times. V gene TRBV12-3 or TRBV12-4 combines with J gene TRBJ1-1; TRBD1 agrees at 7 bases. The CDR3 is made up of 14 amino acids. The V and J ends lost 7 bases and 2 bases, in that order; junction bases with no gene match: 7. CDR3 sequence: CASMSDRANTEAFF. CDR3 nucleotide sequence: TGTGCCAGCATGTCCGACAGGGCAAACACTGAAGCTTTCTTT.

At least ten counts were recorded for this clonotype. The chain is built from TRBV10-3 and TRBJ2-2, with D possibly TRBD2 on 6 matching bases. The V gene lost 7 bases and the J gene lost 3 bases, with 12 bases spanning the gap. Looked up from germline, CDR1 is ENHRY and CDR2 is SYGVKD. CDR3 size: 14 residues. The CDR3 coding sequence is TGTGCCATCACACGGGGGTCGGACACCGGGGAGCTGTTTTTT. Protein sequence: CAITRGSDTGELFF.

This clonotype was seen ten or more times. The chain carries TRBV28 and TRBJ2-1, with TRBD2 matching over 8 bases. The CDR3 loop spans 16 amino acids. Trimming took 4 bases from V and 0 from J; bases not matched to a gene: 5. Per germline, CDR1 MDHEN and CDR2 SYDVKM. CDR3 in DNA: TGTGCCAGCAGTTCCCATAGCGGGAACTCCTACAATGAGCAGTTCTTC. Its translation is CASSSHSGNSYNEQFF.

Ten or more counts support this clonotype. The CDR3 nucleotides read TGTGCCAGCAGCTTAGCAGGAGGAGGGGTCACAGATACGCAGTATTTT. It is translated as CASSLAGGGVTDTQYF. V usage is TRBV7-6 and J usage is TRBJ2-3; D perhaps matches TRBD2 (6 bases). Germline assignment: CDR1 SGHVS and CDR2 FNYEAQ. Trimming cost V 0 bases and J 2 bases, with 12 bases left between them. This CDR3 has 16 amino acids.

The J gene is TRBJ1-1, the V gene TRBV5-1; possibly TRBD1 for D (5 bases). Trimming left V 4 bases short and J 9 bases short, with 16 bases between. The CDR3 consists of 13 residues. CDR1 is SGHRS, CDR2 YFSETQ, per germline. Here the CDR3 reads CASSPEGLIQAFF. The CDR3 coding sequence is TGCGCCAGCAGCCCTGAGGGACTTATTCAAGCTTTCTTT.

This clonotype was detected many times. The chain links TRBV6-2 or TRBV6-3 to TRBJ2-1; 10 bases fit TRBD2. From germline, CDR1 is MNHEY and CDR2 SVGEGT. This CDR3 comprises 13 residues. V shed 0 bases and J 11 bases; nucleotides not matched to a gene: 1. The DNA for the CDR3 is TGTGCCAGCAGTTACTCACTAGCGGGAAAGCAGTTCTTC. Its translation: CASSYSLAGKQFF.

Many counts were recorded for this clonotype. This chain links TRBV6-2 or TRBV6-3 with TRBJ2-7; unclear D gene. The V end was cut by 0 bases, the J end by 7 bases, with 4 bases between. CDR3 length: 11 amino acids. The germline CDR1 and CDR2 sequences are MNHEY and SVGEGT. The CDR3 loop is CASSYSGEQYF. CDR3 coding DNA: TGTGCCAGCAGTTACTCCGGGGAGCAGTACTTC.

This clonotype came up a few times. The CDR3 loop reads CASNGLAGPTDTQYF. The CDR3, as DNA: TGTGCCAGCAATGGACTAGCGGGGCCCACAGATACGCAGTATTTT. J is TRBJ2-3 and V is TRBV28, with 12 bases lining up with TRBD2. The CDR3 length is 15 residues. V shed 7 bases, J shed 2 bases, and the junction held 4 bases outside the gene matches. Germline values: CDR1 MDHEN, CDR2 SYDVKM.

This clonotype was seen ten or more times. V is TRBV6-2 or TRBV6-3 and J is TRBJ1-1; D not certain. Trimming took 6 bases from V and 1 from J, leaving 9 bases between them. The CDR3 runs 13 residues. Germline CDR1 is MNHEY and CDR2 is SVGEGT. The CDR3 DNA reads TGTGCCAGCAGCCGCACCGAGAACACTGAAGCTTTCTTT. Its protein product is CASSRTENTEAFF.

This clonotype was detected a few times. The V gene is TRBV5-1, the J gene TRBJ1-2, with no clear D. V lost 1 base, J lost 6 bases, and 13 bases lay in between. From germline, CDR1 is SGHRS and CDR2 YFSETQ. The length of the CDR3 is 14 residues. CDR3 coding DNA: TGCGCCAGCAGCTTGTCGCCGCGGGAGAATGGCTACACCTTC. Its protein is CASSLSPRENGYTF. The full variable domain, its missing parts supplied by reference TRBV5-1 and TRBJ1-2, is KAGVTQTPRYLIKTRGQQVTLSCSPISGHRSVSWYQQTPGQGLQFLFEYFSETQRNKGNFPGRFSGRQFSNSRSEMNVSTLELGDSALYLCASSLSPRENGYTFGSGTRLTVV.

This clonotype was detected ten times or more. The chain links TRBV6-1 to TRBJ2-7; D may be TRBD1 or TRBD2 (5 bases each). Trimming left V 7 bases short and J 6 bases short, with 16 bases between. The V gene's germline CDR1 is MNHNS and CDR2 SASEGT. This CDR3 spans 13 amino acids. The CDR3 loop is CASTRGGGSEQYF. For the CDR3, the DNA is TGTGCCAGCACCCGGGGTGGGGGAAGCGAGCAGTACTTC.